These T cell receptor beta chains were read from a single sample in a study of a mutant IDH1 vaccine in newly diagnosed glioma. Measured with immunoSEQ multiplex PCR; TCRdb has only the in-frame clones, and not every one. Among over 45,000 clones listed, 75% to 95% were seen once. Sequenced material: PBMCs, taken from a glioma patient treated with radiotherapy, temozolomide or both. The receptors originated from a man aged 45-65 years with glioma. The CDR3 runs from the conserved cysteine through the conserved F or W. D genes are given only for firm matches. Some rows have no size entry. The others give once, few or many, or a class for an expanded clone.

CDR3: CASWGARTHEAFF
DNA: TGCGCCAGTTGGGGGGCCAGGACGCATGAAGCTTTCTTT
size: -
D: -
V: TRBV4-1
J: TRBJ1-1

CDR3: CASTPRGGGNQPQHF
DNA: TGTGCCAGCACCCCCCGGGGGGGAGGCAATCAGCCCCAGCATTTT
size: -
D: -
V: TRBV6-5
J: TRBJ1-5

CDR3: CASSSDSYEQYF
DNA: TGTGCCAGCTCATCAGACAGCTACGAGCAGTACTTC
size: -
D: -
V: TRBV18
J: TRBJ2-7

CDR3: CASSLGDTSYGYTF
DNA: TGCGCCAGCAGCTTGGGGGACACTTCGTATGGCTACACCTTC
size: -
D: -
V: TRBV5-1
J: TRBJ1-2

CDR3: CASSSRPRSDTQYF
DNA: TGTGCCAGCAGTTCCCGGCCCCGTTCGGATACGCAGTATTTT
size: -
D: -
V: TRBV27
J: TRBJ2-3

CDR3: CASKGGTEGTEAFF
DNA: TGTGCCTCGAAGGGGGGGACAGAGGGAACTGAAGCTTTCTTT
size: -
D: TRBD1
V: TRBV30
J: TRBJ1-1

CDR3: CAWDRPGRSTDTQYF
DNA: TGTGCCTGGGACCGACCTGGACGTAGCACAGATACGCAGTATTTT
size: -
D: -
V: TRBV30
J: TRBJ2-3

CDR3: CASSLGWRGKETQYF
DNA: TGTGCCAGCAGCTTAGGGTGGCGGGGGAAAGAGACCCAGTACTTC
size: -
D: TRBD2
V: TRBV7-2
J: TRBJ2-5

CDR3: CASSLYGGADYKETQYF
DNA: TGTGCTAGCAGCTTATACGGAGGAGCCGACTACAAAGAGACCCAGTACTTC
size: -
D: -
V: TRBV7-7
J: TRBJ2-5

CDR3: CASSQDWGRDTEAFF
DNA: TGCGCCAGCAGCCAAGACTGGGGGCGGGACACTGAAGCTTTCTTT
size: few
D: -
V: TRBV4-3
J: TRBJ1-1

CDR3: CSASLQQPQYF
DNA: TGCAGTGCTAGCCTACAACAACCTCAGTACTTC
size: -
D: -
V: TRBV20-1
J: TRBJ2-5

CDR3: CASSPNPGQGPSGNTIYF
DNA: TGTGCCAGTAGTCCAAACCCGGGACAGGGACCCTCTGGAAACACCATATATTTT
size: -
D: TRBD1
V: TRBV19
J: TRBJ1-3

CDR3: CASSERGNYGYTF
DNA: TGTGCCAGCAGTGAACGGGGGAACTATGGCTACACCTTC
size: once
D: -
V: TRBV2
J: TRBJ1-2

CDR3: CASSFTGLAGVYNEQFF
DNA: TGCGCCAGCAGCTTTACGGGACTAGCGGGGGTATACAATGAGCAGTTCTTC
size: few
D: TRBD2
V: TRBV5-1
J: TRBJ2-1

CDR3: CASSFWDRGATEAFF
DNA: TGTGCCAGCAGCTTTTGGGACAGGGGGGCCACTGAAGCTTTCTTT
size: -
D: TRBD1
V: TRBV7-9
J: TRBJ1-1

CDR3: CASSPGQDFLSEQYF
DNA: TGTGCCAGCAGCCCGGGACAGGATTTTTTGAGCGAGCAGTACTTC
size: -
D: TRBD1
V: TRBV9
J: TRBJ2-7

CDR3: CASSQAQGLYEQYF
DNA: TGTGCCAGCAGTCAAGCGCAGGGTTTGTACGAGCAGTACTTC
size: -
D: -
V: TRBV5-4
J: TRBJ2-7

CDR3: CASSLRATDYNEQFF
DNA: TGTGCCAGCAGCTTAAGGGCTACTGACTACAATGAGCAGTTCTTC
size: -
D: -
V: TRBV11-2
J: TRBJ2-1

CDR3: CASSTNRAWNEQYF
DNA: TGTGCCAGCAGTACTAACAGGGCTTGGAACGAGCAGTACTTC
size: -
D: -
V: TRBV6-1
J: TRBJ2-7

CDR3: CASSVDSWNEQFF
DNA: TGTGCCAGCAGCGTAGACTCCTGGAATGAGCAGTTCTTC
size: -
D: -
V: TRBV9
J: TRBJ2-1

CDR3: CASSLAGTEIRSYNEQFF
DNA: TGTGCCAGCAGCTTAGCGGGGACAGAAATAAGATCCTACAATGAGCAGTTCTTC
size: -
D: TRBD1
V: TRBV7-9
J: TRBJ2-1

CDR3: CASSPDRGNYGYTF
DNA: TGCGCCAGCAGCCCGGACAGGGGAAACTATGGCTACACCTTC
size: -
D: TRBD1
V: TRBV5-1
J: TRBJ1-2

CDR3: CASSESTGAGTEAFF
DNA: TGCGCCAGCAGTGAGTCGACAGGGGCGGGCACTGAAGCTTTCTTT
size: -
D: TRBD1
V: TRBV10-2
J: TRBJ1-1

CDR3: CARDRGETGELFF
DNA: TGTGCCAGGGACAGGGGTGAAACCGGGGAGCTGTTTTTT
size: -
D: TRBD1
V: TRBV6-5
J: TRBJ2-2

CDR3: CASSVYLTPASSYNEQFF
DNA: TGTGCCAGCAGCGTATATTTAACCCCCGCATCCTCCTACAATGAGCAGTTCTTC
size: -
D: -
V: TRBV9
J: TRBJ2-1

CDR3: CASSVGQGRTYEQYF
DNA: TGTGCCAGCAGTGTTGGACAGGGGCGAACCTACGAGCAGTACTTC
size: -
D: TRBD1
V: TRBV6-1
J: TRBJ2-7

CDR3: CASSLWGGTPYEQYF
DNA: TGTGCCAGCAGTTTATGGGGGGGTACCCCCTACGAGCAGTACTTC
size: -
D: TRBD2
V: TRBV27
J: TRBJ2-7

CDR3: CASSPSGISYNEQFF
DNA: TGTGCCAGCAGTCCTAGCGGGATTAGCTACAATGAGCAGTTCTTC
size: -
D: TRBD2
V: TRBV2
J: TRBJ2-1

CDR3: CAWSVDQYSNQPQHF
DNA: TGTGCCTGGAGTGTCGACCAGTATAGCAATCAGCCCCAGCATTTT
size: -
D: -
V: TRBV30
J: TRBJ1-5

CDR3: CASRGVRGGGYGETQYF
DNA: TGTGCCAGCAGGGGTGTCCGGGGCGGGGGGTATGGAGAGACCCAGTACTTC
size: -
D: TRBD2
V: TRBV7-2
J: TRBJ2-5

CDR3: CAIRGTSGNYEQYF
DNA: TGCGCCATCAGAGGGACTAGCGGGAACTACGAGCAGTACTTC
size: -
D: TRBD2
V: TRBV10-1
J: TRBJ2-7

CDR3: CASSLVGRGYGYTF
DNA: TGCGCCAGCAGCTTGGTCGGGAGGGGCTATGGCTACACCTTC
size: -
D: -
V: TRBV5-1
J: TRBJ1-2

CDR3: CAWSLIGGQISGNTIYF
DNA: TGTGCCTGGAGTCTTATCGGTGGACAGATCTCTGGAAACACCATATATTTT
size: -
D: -
V: TRBV30
J: TRBJ1-3

CDR3: CAISERPYTDTQYF
DNA: TGTGCCATCTCGGAGCGCCCTTACACAGATACGCAGTATTTT
size: -
D: -
V: TRBV7-3
J: TRBJ2-3

CDR3: CASSPYRQRNYEQYF
DNA: TGTGCCAGCAGTCCCTACCGACAGAGAAACTACGAGCAGTACTTC
size: once
D: -
V: TRBV28
J: TRBJ2-7

CDR3: CASSYSGAGALGEQYF
DNA: TGTGCCAGCAGTTACTCAGGGGCAGGGGCTTTGGGCGAGCAGTACTTC
size: -
D: -
V: TRBV6-5
J: TRBJ2-7

CDR3: CASSHSGTGGTNEKLFF
DNA: TGTGCCAGCAGCCATTCCGGGACAGGGGGAACTAATGAAAAACTGTTTTTT
size: -
D: TRBD1
V: TRBV4-2
J: TRBJ1-4

CDR3: CASSPTSGSSYEQYF
DNA: TGTGCCAGCTCACCAACTAGCGGGAGCTCCTACGAGCAGTACTTC
size: once
D: TRBD2
V: TRBV18
J: TRBJ2-7

CDR3: CASSLVVNQPQHF
DNA: TGTGCCAGCAGTTTAGTTGTCAATCAGCCCCAGCATTTT
size: -
D: -
V: TRBV27
J: TRBJ1-5

CDR3: CASSLVTAGGHQPQHF
DNA: TGTGCCAGCAGCTTAGTTACCGCTGGGGGGCATCAGCCCCAGCATTTT
size: -
D: -
V: TRBV7-8
J: TRBJ1-5

CDR3: CASSATPGQGGNTIYF
DNA: TGTGCCAGCAGCGCTACACCGGGACAAGGTGGAAACACCATATATTTT
size: -
D: -
V: TRBV9
J: TRBJ1-3

CDR3: CASQLAGVPSYEQYF
DNA: TGTGCCAGCCAATTAGCAGGGGTTCCTTCCTACGAGCAGTACTTC
size: -
D: -
V: TRBV6-1
J: TRBJ2-7

CDR3: CARARYNSPLHF
DNA: TGTGCTAGGGCCAGATATAATTCACCCCTCCACTTT
size: -
D: -
V: TRBV12-5
J: TRBJ1-6

CDR3: CASSEQGGSNQPQHF
DNA: TGTGCCAGCTCCGAGCAGGGGGGCAGCAATCAGCCCCAGCATTTT
size: -
D: TRBD1
V: TRBV18
J: TRBJ1-5

CDR3: CASSFQGREDTQYF
DNA: TGTGCCAGCAGTTTTCAGGGGAGAGAAGATACGCAGTATTTT
size: once
D: -
V: TRBV27
J: TRBJ2-3

CDR3: CASSPGDLGSTEAFF
DNA: TGTGCCAGCAGCCCAGGGGACCTAGGGAGCACTGAAGCTTTCTTT
size: -
D: -
V: TRBV9
J: TRBJ1-1

CDR3: CASSALTGGTEAFF
DNA: TGTGCCAGCAGCGCCTTGACAGGGGGCACTGAAGCTTTCTTT
size: -
D: TRBD1
V: TRBV5-5
J: TRBJ1-1

CDR3: CASGVGALGNYGYTF
DNA: TGTGCCAGTGGGGTGGGGGCCCTAGGGAACTATGGCTACACCTTC
size: few
D: -
V: TRBV7-2
J: TRBJ1-2

CDR3: CSAPVSYEQYF
DNA: TGCAGTGCTCCGGTATCCTACGAGCAGTACTTC
size: -
D: -
V: TRBV20-1
J: TRBJ2-7

CDR3: CASSQLGSGQPQHF
DNA: TGTGCCAGCAGTCAGTTGGGGAGCGGTCAGCCCCAGCATTTT
size: -
D: -
V: TRBV27
J: TRBJ1-5

CDR3: CASSDWVGREQFF
DNA: TGTGCCAGCAGTGACTGGGTAGGGCGTGAGCAGTTCTTC
size: -
D: -
V: TRBV6-4
J: TRBJ2-1